What follows describes a single T cell receptor beta chain. Its antigen has not been determined. It has no much larger one-base neighbor in the sample; base qualities were not kept. The donors were roughly 39 Caucasian individuals from Russia, aged roughly 6 to 100 years, who were systemically healthy. Approximately 11 milliliters of peripheral blood were drawn from each donor into EDTA-treated Vacutainer tubes. PBMCs were isolated by Ficoll-Paque density-gradient centrifugation, with at least 6.5 million obtained per sample. Total RNA, at least 5.5 micrograms per sample, was extracted from PBMCs with Trizol reagent. Naive CD45RAhigh/CD27high T cell percentages were measured by flow cytometry on a PBMC aliquot from every donor. The sample originates from a study of blood T cells in healthy people across ages (dated by TCRdb to between 2014 and 2017). Regarding the research as a whole: In model experiments, roughly one uniquely barcoded TCR beta cDNA molecule per two T cells was captured by template switching. To track age-related changes in TCR beta repertoire diversity, the study relied on deep sequencing normalized with unique cDNA molecular identifiers. Four age groups were formed from the donors: young (average about 15 years), middle-aged (approximately 40), aged (roughly 56) and long-lived (82). To avoid experimental bias, donors of different ages were randomly spread across the sequencing lanes. The study analyzed two additional independent replicas of 1 million unique cDNA reads from the same blood draw for two donors, one aged 18 to 30 and one aged 80 or older. On the study overall, not on this receptor specifically: Compared with the aged group, more naive CD4+ T cells, fewer expanded clones and increased TCR diversity were shown by the long-lived group, suggesting age selection. There was a strong correlation between observed TCR beta diversity and the percentage of naive T cells measured by flow cytometry. Estimates of total diversity based on one million sequenced T cells were considered lower bounds and underestimates. Because profiling used bulk unsorted PBMCs, naive and antigen-experienced compartments could not be compared conclusively. As age increased, observed TCR beta diversity per million T cells dropped in a roughly linear way, and a significant reduction was already evident by age 40. Donor CMV infection status was unknown, potentially confounding age-related changes in expanded clonotypes.

Relative to germline, V is 7 bases shorter and J is 6 bases shorter, with 13 bases between their ends. The CDR3 starts with the cysteine, ends with the phenylalanine, and has 13 residues. The kept DNA is CDR3 alone, 39 bases in frame from the first base. From the germline V gene, CDR1 is MNHEY and CDR2 is SVGAGI. Library creation used 5' RACE. TCRdb lists the instrument as Illumina HiSeq 2500. The second PCR ran for about 7 to 11 cycles and used a J-beta primer mix along with a sample-barcoded 5' primer. A unique molecular identifier was introduced onto each TCR beta cDNA molecule by a template-switch 5' adaptor carrying 12 random nucleotides. Each sample yielded at least 2.5 million CDR3-containing paired-end reads. The Mint cDNA synthesis kit, primed by a TRBC-specific oligonucleotide, was used to synthesize first-strand cDNA from all RNA. Following uracil-DNA glycosylase treatment, all cDNA underwent a first 18-cycle PCR with the universal primers M1SS and BC2_uni_R. As for how the authors treated the data: Each sample was normalized by randomly selecting 1 million high-quality reads, each carrying a distinct molecular identifier. Reads with shared molecular identifiers were discarded instead of being binned into consensus sequences. MiTCR, run with a Q25 quality threshold and the strictest error-elimination algorithm, handled CDR3 identification, clonotype clustering and error correction. Lower-bound total TCR beta diversity was estimated with a nonparametric unseen species model using Euler transformation. TCRdb passed the public sequencing reads through fastp at Q25 and MiXCR, retaining productive beta sequences. For every CDR3 protein sequence, its rows merge into one entry that carries the most common genes and DNA. The V and J calls, along with clone size, are taken from TCRdb and not from the paper's own processing. The sample table records about 1 million distinct CDR3 sequences; 45% of these occur just once. Together, the top ten hold approximately 17% of the sample.

This TCR was recovered from a woman aged 55-69 years in good health. This receptor chain uses TRBV6-5 and TRBJ2-1; TRBD2 is a possible D gene, resting on 6 matching bases. The source material was blood. Read as DNA, the sequence is TGTGCCAGCATCGGAGGAGGGTCCAATGAGCAGTTCTTC. It translates to CASIGGGSNEQFF.